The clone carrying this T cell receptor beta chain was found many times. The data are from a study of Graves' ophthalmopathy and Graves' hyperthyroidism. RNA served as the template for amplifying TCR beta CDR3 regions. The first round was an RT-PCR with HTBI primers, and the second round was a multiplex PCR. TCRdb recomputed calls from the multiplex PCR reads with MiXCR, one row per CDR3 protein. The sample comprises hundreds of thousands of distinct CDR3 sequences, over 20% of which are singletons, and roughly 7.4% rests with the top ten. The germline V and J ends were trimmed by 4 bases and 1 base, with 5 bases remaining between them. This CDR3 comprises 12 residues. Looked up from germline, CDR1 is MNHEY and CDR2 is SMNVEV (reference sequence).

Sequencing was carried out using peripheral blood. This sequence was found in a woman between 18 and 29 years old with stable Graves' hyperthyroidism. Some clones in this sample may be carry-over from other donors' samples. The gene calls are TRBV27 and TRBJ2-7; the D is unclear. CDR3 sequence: CASSSASYEQYF. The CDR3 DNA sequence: TGTGCCAGCAGTTCGGCGTCCTACGAGCAGTACTTC.